These 20 T cell receptor beta chains were all obtained from the same sample, sequenced in a study of blood T cell repertoires in COVID-19. Assay used: immunoSEQ multiplex PCR; TCRdb lists only in-frame clones, some missing. The sample carries under 80,000 clones, about nine tenths recorded once. The sample was peripheral blood. Receptors were obtained from a man aged 45-65 years with active COVID-19.

As to this clone: The missing conserved phenylalanine or tryptophan at the end of this CDR3 makes a read error likely. The DNA is omitted, as the CDR3 cannot be located on it reliably, and the CDR3 follows TCRdb's listing. This chain connects TRBV6-4 to TRBJ2-7; the table's D call TRBD1 went unverified against the DNA. Ends included, the CDR3 has 12 residues. CDR1 MRHNA and CDR2 SNTAGT come from the germline V gene. The CDR3 here is CASSDSFPEIGP.

The chain has TRBV24-1 and TRBJ2-3; tentatively, D is TRBD1 (5 bases). Per the germline V gene, CDR1 is KGHDR and CDR2 is SFDVKD. CDR3 length equals 12 residues. V was cut by 9 bases and J by 1 base, with 7 bases left in between. The CDR3 region has the DNA TGTGCCACCGCACAGGGCACAGATACGCAGTATTTT. Its translation: CATAQGTDTQYF.

The gene calls are TRBV18 and TRBJ2-1; 7 nucleotides line up with TRBD1. Germline CDR1 and CDR2: KGHSH and LQKENI. This CDR3 has 14 amino acids. V lost 5 bases to trimming and J lost 7 bases; unmatched junction nucleotides: 8. The CDR3 DNA follows: TGTGCCAGCTCAAGACAGGGACCGCGGAATGAGCAGTTCTTC. Its protein product is CASSRQGPRNEQFF.

The gene calls are TRBV5-4 and TRBJ2-7, with D perhaps TRBD2 (5 bases). This CDR3 is 16 amino acids long. Trimming took 4 bases from V and 1 from J, leaving 18 bases between them. Looked up from germline, CDR1 is SGHNT and CDR2 is YYREEE (reference sequence). The CDR3 sequence is CASSPGGGWNSYEQYF. The DNA of the CDR3 is TGTGCCAGCAGCCCTGGCGGAGGATGGAATTCCTACGAGCAGTACTTC.

The chain combines TRBV6-5 with TRBJ2-7, with 7 nucleotides matching TRBD2. Germline loops: CDR1 MNHEY, CDR2 SVGAGI. Germline trimming cut 6 bases from V and 5 bases from J; bases unmatched to any gene: 10. CDR3 length: 14 amino acids. The CDR3 is CASRSGTTVHEQYF. In DNA, the CDR3 is TGTGCCAGCAGATCCGGGACTACGGTACACGAGCAGTACTTC.

The CDR3, as DNA: TGTGCCAGTAGCCCAGAGGGGGTCTGGCGGGGGGCCCGCTACAATGAGCAGTTCTTC. Its protein product is CASSPEGVWRGARYNEQFF. This chain joins TRBV19 and TRBJ2-1, with 8 bases matching TRBD2. Trimming cost V 6 bases and J 3 bases; bases outside gene matches: 19. Germline V lookup: CDR1 LNHDA, CDR2 SQIVND (reference sequence). The CDR3 runs 19 residues. The full variable domain, its missing parts supplied by reference TRBV19 and TRBJ2-1, is DGGITQSPKYLFRKEGQNVTLSCEQNLNHDAMYWYRQDPGQGLRLIYYSQIVNDFQKGDIAEGYSVSREKKESFPLTVTSAQKNPTAFYLCASSPEGVWRGARYNEQFFGPGTRLTVL.

The V call is TRBV7-6, the J call TRBJ1-1, with D unclear. The CDR3 is 15 residues long. Germline V CDR1 and CDR2: SGHVS, FNYEAQ. V gave up 5 bases and J gave up 0 bases, with 13 bases separating them. The CDR3 loop is CASSPGVPLNTEAFF. CDR3 in DNA: TGTGCCAGCAGCCCCGGGGTCCCTTTGAACACTGAAGCTTTCTTT.

This clone was detected only a few times. The gene calls are TRBV19 and TRBJ1-2; 12 bases align to TRBD1. Per the germline V gene, CDR1 is LNHDA and CDR2 is SQIVND (reference sequence). The CDR3 consists of 16 residues. The J segment lost 4 bases and the V segment lost 5 bases, leaving 8 bases of the junction unmatched. Here the CDR3 reads CASSPRDRGRGYGYTF. Written as DNA, the CDR3 is TGTGCCAGTAGTCCCCGGGACAGGGGGCGCGGCTATGGCTACACCTTC.

J is TRBJ2-5 and V is TRBV5-1; TRBD1 matches 9 bases. Per the germline V gene, CDR1 is SGHRS and CDR2 is YFSETQ. The CDR3 consists of 14 residues. Trimming at V came to 4 bases and at J to 3 bases, leaving 4 bases not matched to a gene. CDR3 region: CASSATGGEETQYF. CDR3 nucleotides: TGCGCCAGCAGCGCAACAGGGGGCGAAGAGACCCAGTACTTC.

The rearrangement uses TRBV19 and TRBJ2-7; TRBD1 agrees at 9 bases. CDR3 length: 14 residues. Trimming removed 5 bases from V and 2 bases from J; junction bases left unmatched: 4. Per the germline V gene, CDR1 is LNHDA and CDR2 is SQIVND (reference sequence). The CDR3 is CASSPGTGTYEQYF. The CDR3 coding sequence is TGTGCCAGTAGTCCGGGGACAGGGACCTACGAGCAGTACTTC.

The chain couples TRBV6-1 to TRBJ2-7; 12 nucleotides line up with TRBD2. Per germline, CDR1 MNHNS and CDR2 SASEGT. V shed 0 bases and J 7 bases; nucleotides not matched to a gene: 13. The CDR3 consists of 18 residues. The CDR3 reads CASSEAILAGGGKGEQYF. In nucleotides, the CDR3 is TGTGCCAGCAGTGAAGCGATACTAGCGGGAGGAGGGAAAGGGGAGCAGTACTTC.

The chain carries TRBV12-5 and TRBJ1-1, with 7 bases that match TRBD1. The CDR3 extends over 19 amino acids. The V gene end was trimmed by 0 bases and the J gene end by 5 bases; junction bases not matched to a gene: 18. Germline V gene data show CDR1 as LGHNT and CDR2 as FRNRAP. CDR3 protein: CASGLVWGGEGAGGTEAFF. Written as DNA, the CDR3 is TGTGCTAGTGGTTTGGTTTGGGGCGGAGAGGGGGCAGGAGGGACTGAAGCTTTCTTT. The whole variable domain, remainder taken from reference TRBV12-5 and TRBJ1-1, is DARVTQTPRHKVTEMGQEVTMRCQPILGHNTVFWYRQTMMQGLELLAYFRNRAPLDDSGMPKDRFSAEMPDATLATLKIQPSEPRDSAVYFCASGLVWGGEGAGGTEAFFGQGTRLTVV.

The chain links TRBV6-5 to TRBJ1-1, with 7 bases matching TRBD1. V dropped 6 bases and J dropped 5; count of bases not matched to a gene: 12. CDR1 is MNHEY and CDR2 is SVGAGI in the germline V gene. The CDR3 is made up of 15 amino acids. The CDR3 sequence is CASSRTGAVGTEAFF. For the CDR3, the DNA is TGTGCCAGCAGCCGGACAGGAGCCGTGGGGACTGAAGCTTTCTTT.

The V call is TRBV12-2, the J call TRBJ1-1; the D segment call TRBD1 is taken from the table without a DNA check. TRBV12-2 is a listed pseudogene. The CDR3 is made up of 15 amino acids. In DNA form, the CDR3 reads TGTGCAAGTCGGGACAACAGGGGCTCGAACACTGAAGCTTTCTTT. Residues: CASRDNRGSNTEAFF.

This chain connects TRBV10-3 to TRBJ1-5, with a weak D call TRBD1 (6 bases). The CDR3 consists of 14 residues. The V gene's germline CDR1 is ENHRY and CDR2 SYGVKD. V lost 3 bases and J 7 bases, leaving 13 bases between the germline ends. The CDR3: CAISDGGWEQPQHF. CDR3 coding DNA: TGTGCCATCAGTGATGGGGGCTGGGAGCAGCCCCAGCATTTT.

V and J are TRBV7-3 and TRBJ2-2; D gene uncertain. In germline, CDR1 is SGHTA, CDR2 FQGTGA. The CDR3 spans 13 residues. V lost 3 bases and J 5 bases, leaving 7 bases between the germline ends. CDR3 sequence: CASSFPGTGELFF. The DNA of the CDR3 is TGTGCCAGCAGCTTCCCCGGGACCGGGGAGCTGTTTTTT.

V gene TRBV7-9 combines with J gene TRBJ1-1; the D is unclear. From germline, CDR1 is SEHNR and CDR2 FQNEAQ (reference sequence). The CDR3 covers 14 residues. The V end was cut by 5 bases, the J end by 8 bases, with 18 bases between. CDR3 DNA: TGTGCCAGCAGCCCTGACGTCCCCTGGAGGGAAGCTTTCTTT. Protein sequence: CASSPDVPWREAFF.

The chain is built from TRBV5-1 and TRBJ2-3, with D perhaps matching TRBD2 (5 bases). The CDR3 contains 15 residues. Germline V gene sequence: CDR1 SGHRS, CDR2 YFSETQ. V gave up 2 bases and J gave up 0 bases, with 10 bases separating them. CDR3 DNA sequence: TGCGCCAGCAGCTTACCAGCGGTAAGCACAGATACGCAGTATTTT. Protein product: CASSLPAVSTDTQYF.

This chain uses TRBV10-3 with TRBJ1-2, with unresolved D. Looked up from germline, CDR1 is ENHRY and CDR2 is SYGVKD. Trimming removed 8 bases at V and 3 bases at J, with 13 bases between. This CDR3 comprises 13 residues. CDR3 nucleotide sequence: TGTGCCATCTACGTCTCTCGAGACTATGGCTACACCTTC. It yields the protein CAIYVSRDYGYTF.

The V and J genes are TRBV30 and TRBJ2-7; D ambiguous. Germline CDR1 is GTSNPN and CDR2 is SVGIG (reference sequence). This CDR3 comprises 16 residues. Trimming removed 4 bases at V and 1 base at J, with 20 bases between. The CDR3, as DNA: TGTGCCTGGACAAACACCCGTGCAGGTCAATCCTACGAGCAGTACTTC. This sequence encodes CAWTNTRAGQSYEQYF. Filled out from reference TRBV30 and TRBJ2-7, the complete variable domain reads SQTIHQWPATLVQPVGSPLSLECTVEGTSNPNLYWYRQAAGRGLQLLFYSVGIGQISSEVPQNLSASRPQDRQFILSSKKLLLSDSGFYLCAWTNTRAGQSYEQYFGPGTRLTVT.